One sample yielded the 28 T cell receptor beta chains listed below, sequenced in a study of cytomegalovirus exposure and HLA in healthy donors. Use of 60 Vbeta and 13 Jbeta primers characterized the PCR. Profiled with immunoSEQ multiplex PCR; TCRdb holds only in-frame clones, not every one. Of under 90,000 clones in the sample, about four fifths were seen once. Material for sequencing was PBMCs. The origin of the receptors is a middle-aged man in good health and CMV-seronegative.

The genes are TRBV19 and TRBJ2-5; D remains ambiguous. V was shortened by 3 bases and J by 2 bases, with 7 bases between the two germline ends. Germline assignment: CDR1 LNHDA and CDR2 SQIVND (reference sequence). The CDR3 consists of 13 residues. The CDR3 loop reads CASSMSRQETQYF. CDR3 DNA sequence: TGTGCCAGTAGTATGTCCAGGCAAGAGACCCAGTACTTC.

As DNA, the CDR3 is TGTGCCAGCTCACCAAGGGGACAATCCTACGCTTTCTTT. This codes for CASSPRGQSYAFF. V gene TRBV18 combines with J gene TRBJ1-1, with D maybe TRBD1 (6 bases). The CDR3 consists of 13 residues. V was pared by 2 bases and J by 11 bases, with 15 bases between. Germline V gene sequence: CDR1 KGHSH, CDR2 LQKENI.

This chain connects TRBV7-9 to TRBJ1-5; D call uncertain. The CDR3 spans 14 residues. Between the trimmed V and J ends, which lost 6 bases and 0 bases, there was a span of 9 bases. Germline loops: CDR1 SEHNR, CDR2 FQNEAQ (reference sequence). The CDR3 loop reads CASSTTRSNQPQHF. DNA of the CDR3: TGTGCCAGCAGTACAACACGTAGCAATCAGCCCCAGCATTTT.

This sequence joins TRBV28 and TRBJ2-2, with TRBD1 matching 11 bases. V gave up 6 bases and J gave up 2 bases; unmatched junction bases: 20. The CDR3 extends over 21 amino acids. Germline CDR1 and CDR2: MDHEN and SYDVKM. The CDR3 reads CASRSPLGTGGHFLNTGELFF. DNA of the CDR3: TGTGCCAGCAGGTCTCCCTTAGGGACAGGGGGACACTTCTTAAACACCGGGGAGCTGTTTTTT.

This sequence joins TRBV5-6 and TRBJ1-1, with D possibly matching TRBD1 (5 bases). CDR3 length equals 12 residues. Germline V gene data show CDR1 as SGHDT and CDR2 as YYEEEE. V was clipped by 2 bases and J by 8 bases, with 10 bases between them. The CDR3 region is CASSFGHIEAFF. CDR3 nucleotide sequence: TGTGCCAGCAGCTTCGGACACATCGAAGCTTTCTTT.

The V call is TRBV5-1, the J call TRBJ1-2; weak D call: TRBD1 (5 bases). Trimming took 5 bases from V and 2 from J, leaving 16 bases between them. The CDR3 totals 15 residues. Germline loops: CDR1 SGHRS, CDR2 YFSETQ. This CDR3 is CASRPGAGPNYGYTF. The DNA of the CDR3 is TGCGCCAGCAGACCTGGGGCAGGGCCCAACTATGGCTACACCTTC.

This clone was seen more than once but under ten times. The CDR3 coding sequence is TGTGCCAGCAGTTTAGGGGACAGGGGAGATGAAAAACTGTTTTTT. It translates to CASSLGDRGDEKLFF. The V call is TRBV27, the J call TRBJ1-4, with TRBD1 matching over 10 bases. The CDR3 is 15 residues long. Germline V gene data show CDR1 as MNHEY and CDR2 as SMNVEV (reference sequence). Losses at the gene ends were 2 bases for V and 6 bases for J; bases not matched to a gene: 3.

The chain is built from TRBV6-6 and TRBJ2-1, with D perhaps TRBD1 (5 bases). V was cut by 8 bases and J by 8 bases, with 16 bases left in between. The CDR3 loop spans 13 amino acids. Germline CDR1 and CDR2: MNHNY and SVGAGI (reference sequence). The CDR3 is CASSSTVGHEQFF. In DNA, the CDR3 is TGTGCCAGCTCGTCGACAGTAGGCCATGAGCAGTTCTTC.

V usage is TRBV27 and J usage is TRBJ1-5, with TRBD1 matching over 8 bases. This CDR3 spans 15 amino acids. V trimming: 4 bases; J trimming: 4 bases; junction bases outside the gene matches: 6. The germline V gene encodes CDR1 MNHEY and CDR2 SMNVEV (reference sequence). The CDR3 nucleotides are TGTGCCAGCAGTTGGAGGACAGGGCCGAATCAGCCCCAGCATTTT. It yields the protein CASSWRTGPNQPQHF.

A few counts support this clone. The CDR3 nucleotides read TGTGCCAGCAGTAGACCCGGGACAGGGGGCCCAGAGACCCAGTACTTC. It translates to CASSRPGTGGPETQYF. The chain recombines TRBV6-6 with TRBJ2-5; 12 bases line up with TRBD1. CDR1 is MNHNY, CDR2 SVGAGI, per germline (reference sequence). The CDR3 is made up of 16 amino acids. The V gene end was trimmed by 5 bases and the J gene end by 4 bases; junction bases not matched to a gene: 8.

The chain employs TRBV5-8 and TRBJ1-2, with TRBD1 identical over 7 bases. V lost 1 base and J lost 5; bases outside the gene matches: 2. CDR1 and CDR2 (germline): SGHTS, YDEGEE. The CDR3 extends over 13 amino acids. The CDR3 DNA sequence: TGTGCCAGCAGCTTGTGGGACAGTTATGGCTACACCTTC. It yields the protein CASSLWDSYGYTF.

V is TRBV7-8 and J is TRBJ2-2; 8 bases are shared with TRBD2. Germline V gene sequence: CDR1 SGHVS, CDR2 FQNEAQ. The CDR3 spans 14 residues. The ends lost 7 bases at V and 2 bases at J; junction bases unmatched: 3. CDR3 in DNA: TGTGCCAGCAAGACTAGCGTAAACACCGGGGAGCTGTTTTTT. Translation: CASKTSVNTGELFF.

The CDR3 DNA follows: TGTGCCAGCAGTCAACGGACAGGGGACGCTGCTGAGCAGTACTTC. This sequence encodes CASSQRTGDAAEQYF. This chain joins TRBV2 and TRBJ2-7; 9 nucleotides match TRBD1. V gave up 5 bases and J gave up 7 bases; unmatched junction bases: 12. This CDR3 is built from 15 residues. Germline CDR1 and CDR2: SNHLY and FYNNEI.

V is TRBV27 and J is TRBJ2-3, with a weak D call TRBD2 (5 bases). The germline V gene encodes CDR1 MNHEY and CDR2 SMNVEV (reference sequence). Trimming stripped 6 bases from V and 0 bases from J, with 10 bases between. CDR3 size: 14 residues. Written as DNA, the CDR3 is TGTGCCAGCAGATCACTAGAAAGCACAGATACGCAGTATTTT. This encodes CASRSLESTDTQYF.

The chain combines TRBV30 with TRBJ1-1; D gene ambiguous. Trimming removed 3 bases at V and 0 bases at J, with 8 bases between. This CDR3 contains 13 residues. Germline values: CDR1 GTSNPN, CDR2 SVGIG (reference sequence). CDR3 DNA: TGTGCCTGGAGGTCCCCAGTGAACACTGAAGCTTTCTTT. It encodes CAWRSPVNTEAFF.

The CDR3 reads CSVSRGSDTQYF. The CDR3 DNA reads as TGCAGCGTTTCAAGGGGGTCAGATACGCAGTATTTT. V usage is TRBV29-1 and J usage is TRBJ2-3, with D possibly matching TRBD1 (6 bases). Trimming stripped 5 bases from V and 4 bases from J, with 10 bases between. Germline V gene data show CDR1 as SQVTM and CDR2 as ANQGSEA. CDR3 length: 12 amino acids.

The CDR3 loop is CASSLVDRGSTDTQYF. The DNA for the CDR3 is TGCGCCAGCAGCCTCGTGGACAGGGGGTCCACAGATACGCAGTATTTT. The rearrangement joins TRBV4-1 to TRBJ2-3; TRBD1 matches at 10 bases. Germline-derived CDR1 and CDR2 are MGHRA and YSYEKL. J lost 2 bases, V lost 4 bases, and 6 bases had no gene match. This CDR3 contains 16 residues.

This clone was seen only a few times. This chain joins TRBV5-1 and TRBJ1-6; TRBD1 might be the D (5 bases). The germline V gene has CDR1 SGHRS and CDR2 YFSETQ. The V end was cut by 2 bases, the J end by 1 base, with 16 bases between. This CDR3 has 18 residues. The CDR3: CASSLRGPSDSYNSPLHF. The DNA for the CDR3 is TGCGCCAGCAGCTTAAGGGGCCCTAGTGATTCCTATAATTCACCCCTCCACTTT.

This clone has only one observation. The chain recombines TRBV7-2 with TRBJ1-1; unclear D gene. There are 11 residues in the CDR3. Trimming took off 6 bases at V and 6 bases at J, with 8 bases between the two ends. Germline CDR1 reads SGHTA; CDR2 reads FQGNSA. The CDR3 is CASRTGPEAFF. The CDR3 coding sequence is TGTGCCAGCAGAACTGGGCCTGAAGCTTTCTTT.

About this clone: A junction end diverges from the germline sequence, so it may reflect a read error. The chain links TRBV7-3 to TRBJ1-2; tentative D call: TRBD1 (5 bases). The germline V gene encodes CDR1 SGHTA and CDR2 FQGTGA. This CDR3 spans 13 amino acids. The CDR3 region has the DNA TGTGCCAGCAGCCTAAGAGAAGGGGATGGCTACCCCTTC. As protein: CASSLREGDGYPF.

The gene calls are TRBV27 and TRBJ2-3; 12 positions match TRBD2. Germline CDR1 and CDR2: MNHEY and SMNVEV (reference sequence). This CDR3 has 15 amino acids. Trimming took 5 bases from V and 8 from J; bases not matched to a gene: 8. The CDR3 loop reads CASSPTSGGFGTQYF. DNA for the CDR3: TGTGCCAGCAGTCCGACTAGCGGGGGTTTTGGTACGCAGTATTTT.

The rearrangement uses TRBV7-3 and TRBJ1-6; D gene ambiguous. CDR1 is SGHTA, CDR2 FQGTGA, per germline. The V and J ends lost 8 bases and 1 base respectively, with 6 bases between them. The CDR3 has 13 residues. The CDR3 DNA sequence: TGTGCCAGCCAACAGTCCTATAATTCACCCCTCCACTTT. Translating it yields CASQQSYNSPLHF.

Comment on this clone: Its ends do not fully match the called genes, so a read error is possible. This chain joins TRBV6-5 and TRBJ2-1; D unclear. CDR1 is MNHEY, CDR2 SVGAGI, per germline. There are 15 residues in the CDR3. DNA for the CDR3: TGTCCCAGCAGTTTCACGGGTAGCTCCTACAATGAGCAGTTCTTC. Translated, it gives CPSSFTGSSYNEQFF.

J is TRBJ1-4 and V is TRBV28, with TRBD1 as a possible D gene (5 bases). This CDR3 is built from 15 residues. The V end lost 6 bases, the J end lost 4 bases, and 15 bases lay between the germline ends. CDR1 is MDHEN and CDR2 is SYDVKM in the germline V gene. The CDR3 region is CASRRWGEGNEKLFF. DNA of the CDR3: TGTGCCAGCAGGCGGTGGGGGGAAGGTAATGAAAAACTGTTTTTT.

This clone appeared a few times. The chain joins TRBV19 to TRBJ2-1; possible D gene TRBD2, 6 bases. V lost 4 bases to trimming and J lost 5 bases, with 15 bases between them. The CDR3 spans 15 residues. CDR1 is LNHDA and CDR2 is SQIVND in the germline V gene (reference sequence). CDR3 sequence (DNA): TGTGCCAGTAGTACAACCGGGAGTTATAACAATGAGCAGTTCTTC. Protein sequence: CASSTTGSYNNEQFF.

J is TRBJ2-2 and V is TRBV4-2; 10 positions match TRBD1. Unmatched junction bases numbered 6, after V lost 5 bases and J lost 3 bases. CDR1 and CDR2 (germline): LGHNA, YNFKEQ. This CDR3 has 16 residues. This CDR3 is CASSTRTGGDTGELFF. DNA for the CDR3: TGTGCCAGCAGCACACGGACAGGGGGGGACACCGGGGAGCTGTTTTTT.

V is TRBV15 and J is TRBJ2-5; 7 bases align to TRBD2. The CDR3 runs 12 residues. The J segment lost 11 bases and the V segment lost 0 bases, leaving 3 bases of the junction unmatched. The germline V gene has CDR1 LNHNV and CDR2 YYDKDF (reference sequence). As DNA, the CDR3 is TGTGCCACCAGCAGAGAGGGAGGGGAGCAGTACTTC. It translates to CATSREGGEQYF.

The rearrangement joins TRBV28 to TRBJ1-4; a weak D match, TRBD1 (5 bases). Germline V gene lookup returns CDR1 MDHEN and CDR2 SYDVKM. The V end was cut by 3 bases, the J end by 4 bases, with 15 bases between. This CDR3 comprises 16 residues. The CDR3, as DNA: TGTGCCAGCAGTTTCGGCCAGGGAAGGGATAATGAAAAACTGTTTTTT. Encoded protein: CASSFGQGRDNEKLFF.